This T cell receptor (beta chain) was captured by sequencing in a study of Ad26.COV2.S vaccination and SARS-CoV-2 variants. Overall study findings and caveats: Recipients of either vaccine or placebo displayed similar breadth of non-spike TCRs.

Data came from immunoSEQ multiplex PCR; TCRdb stores just in-frame clones and leaves some out. The sample has about 220,000 clones, 88% seen once. Of note for this clone: The antigen remains unidentified.

Germline CDR1 reads SGHTA; CDR2 reads FQGTGA. The V and J ends lost 2 bases and 7 bases respectively, with 15 bases between them. The CDR3 has 15 residues. Documented treatment: about 20 received Ad26.COV2.S at low or high dose, single or two shots; 5 received placebo; per-sample allocation not given. Repertoires come from day 63 after the first vaccine or placebo injection. Ad26.COV2.S expressed prefusion-stabilized spike from the original Wuhan strain. This sequence joins TRBV7-3 and TRBJ1-5; D gene ambiguous. The TCR originated in a person between 18 and 65 years old who received the Ad26.COV2.S COVID-19 vaccine or a placebo. Sequencing used peripheral blood, obtained in a trial of Ad26.COV2.S vaccine versus placebo. CDR3 bases: TGTGCCAGCAGCTTATTCCAGGAAGAAGAGCAGCCCCAGCATTTT. This encodes CASSLFQEEEQPQHF. The entire variable domain, with the rest obtained from reference TRBV7-3 and TRBJ1-5, is as follows: GAGVSQTPSNKVTEKGKYVELRCDPISGHTALYWYRQSLGQGPEFLIYFQGTGAADDSGLPNDRFFAVRPEGSVSTLKIQRTERGDSAVYLCASSLFQEEEQPQHFGDGTRLSIL.